This TCR beta chain was retrieved from a study of early T cells in non-severe SARS-CoV-2 infection. Across the study: RNA in bulk from unsorted whole blood was sequenced, and chains were unpaired. Study-wide results and limits: Matching results from VDJdb favored anti-spike CD8 responses, leaving private and CD4 specificities undetected.

Unique molecular identifiers (one per individual cDNA molecule) were attached. TCRdb redid the calling of the 5' RACE reads with MiXCR, one entry per CDR3 protein. The profile shows tens of thousands of distinct CDR3 sequences, 5% to 6% of them singletons. The CDR3 extends over 16 amino acids. Germline trimming cut 6 bases from V and 0 bases from J; bases unmatched to any gene: 7. In germline, CDR1 is KGHSH, CDR2 LQKENI. In its sample, this clonotype was seen a few times. No antigen is known for it. Material for sequencing was whole blood. This rearrangement joins TRBV18 to TRBJ2-4, with 8 bases lining up with TRBD2. The clonotype was recovered from an adult who was a healthcare worker with PCR-confirmed SARS-CoV-2 infection or an uninfected control (not recorded which). Here the CDR3 reads CASSPTSGAAKNIQYF. The CDR3 bases are TGTGCCAGCTCCCCTACTAGCGGAGCAGCCAAAAACATTCAGTACTTC.